This T cell receptor (beta chain) emerged from a study of beta chain features in type 1 diabetes. This CDR3 has 18 residues. V was pared by 6 bases and J by 3 bases, with 15 bases of the junction left unmatched. CDR1 is MGHDK, CDR2 SYGVNS, per germline. Reverse transcription of all isolated RNA meant that expressed TCRB transcripts were sequenced. The protocol was immunoSEQ multiplex PCR, while the TCRdb copy is restricted to in-frame clones and leaves out a portion. Counted here are about 290,000 clones, 8% occurring once; the ten biggest clones make up under 1.3%. The chain joins TRBV25-1 to TRBJ2-7; 12 bases are shared with TRBD1. The TCR comes from a woman between 18 and 30 years old in good health. Source material: central memory CD4+ T cells from blood. Written as DNA, the CDR3 is TGTGCCAGCAGCCCCGTAGGGACAGGGGGCTCCATTAACTACGAGCAGTACTTC. This codes for CASSPVGTGGSINYEQYF.